This TCR beta chain was found in a study of naive and memory T cell subsets. This clonotype was counted a few times. An equimolar mix of two oligonucleotides served as the beta constant-region primer for TRBC1 and TRBC2. Nested alpha and beta constant-region primers with the SP2 primer drove four PCR rounds on ligated cDNA. TCRdb called the UMI-ligation and nested PCR reads again in MiXCR, with one record for every CDR3 protein. Of about 82,000 distinct CDR3 sequences listed, 8% to 9.5% are singletons. V lost 4 bases and J lost 2, with 15 bases in between. CDR1 SQVTM and CDR2 ANQGSEA come from the germline V gene. This CDR3 region has 14 residues.

The sequenced sample was naive CD8+ T cells from blood. The clonotype was recovered from a human donor in good health. The chain uses TRBV29-1 and TRBJ2-7; TRBD2 might be the D (5 bases). CDR3 sequence reads: CSVVGGEAAYEQYF. CDR3 coding DNA: TGCAGCGTTGTAGGAGGCGAAGCCGCCTACGAGCAGTACTTC.